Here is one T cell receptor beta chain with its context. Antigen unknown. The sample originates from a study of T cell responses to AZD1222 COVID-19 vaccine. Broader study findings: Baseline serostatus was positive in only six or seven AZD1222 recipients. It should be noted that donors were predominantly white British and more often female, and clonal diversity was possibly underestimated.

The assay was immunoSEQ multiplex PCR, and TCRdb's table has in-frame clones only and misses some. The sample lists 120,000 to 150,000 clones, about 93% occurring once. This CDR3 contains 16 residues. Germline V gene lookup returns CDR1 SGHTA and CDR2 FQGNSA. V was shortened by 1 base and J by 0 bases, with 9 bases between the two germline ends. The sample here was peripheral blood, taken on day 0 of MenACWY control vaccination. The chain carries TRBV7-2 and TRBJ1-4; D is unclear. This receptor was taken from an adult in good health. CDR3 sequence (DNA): TGTGCCAGCAGCTTAGGGAGCGGAGCAACTAATGAAAAACTGTTTTTT. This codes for CASSLGSGATNEKLFF.